A selection of T cell receptor beta chains follows, all from one sample in a study of shared clonotypes between healthy human individuals. The protocol was immunoSEQ multiplex PCR, while the TCRdb copy is restricted to in-frame clones and leaves out a portion. The sample carries around 700,000 clones, 92% recorded once. Material: naive CD8+ T cells sorted from blood. These receptors were obtained from a man younger than 45 in good health. Both conserved end residues are part of each CDR3. D genes are given only for firm matches. Rows may omit the clone size; those that give it use once, few, many or a size class.

abundance: once; v_gene: TRBV7-7; d_gene: NA; j_gene: TRBJ2-5; CDR3nt: TGTGCCAGTAGCTGGAGCGAGACCCAGTACTTC; CDR3aa: CASSWSETQYF
abundance: NA; v_gene: TRBV9; d_gene: NA; j_gene: TRBJ2-3; CDR3nt: TGTGCCAGCAGCCTTTGGGACGGGTTGGGGGATACGCAGTATTTT; CDR3aa: CASSLWDGLGDTQYF
abundance: NA; v_gene: TRBV5-1; d_gene: NA; j_gene: TRBJ2-3; CDR3nt: TGCGCCAGCAGCTGGATAGAGGGTTCAGATACGCAGTATTTT; CDR3aa: CASSWIEGSDTQYF
abundance: NA; v_gene: TRBV6-6; d_gene: NA; j_gene: TRBJ2-1; CDR3nt: TGTGCCAGCAGCCCCCGGGGCTACAATGAGCAGTTCTTC; CDR3aa: CASSPRGYNEQFF
abundance: NA; v_gene: TRBV5-1; d_gene: NA; j_gene: TRBJ2-7; CDR3nt: TGCGCCAGCAGCCCCGGGACCAACTGGGTCGAGCAGTACTTC; CDR3aa: CASSPGTNWVEQYF
abundance: NA; v_gene: TRBV7-9; d_gene: NA; j_gene: TRBJ1-1; CDR3nt: TGTGCCAGCAGCTTAGGAGGGGGTGAAGCTTTCTTT; CDR3aa: CASSLGGGEAFF
abundance: NA; v_gene: TRBV27; d_gene: NA; j_gene: TRBJ2-7; CDR3nt: TGTGCCAGCAGTTTATCGAGGGGGGGACGCGAGCAGTACTTC; CDR3aa: CASSLSRGGREQYF
abundance: NA; v_gene: TRBV7-9; d_gene: NA; j_gene: TRBJ2-3; CDR3nt: TGTGCCAGCAGCTTAGACCCCCCAGGGCTGTATGGCACAGATACGCAGTATTTT; CDR3aa: CASSLDPPGLYGTDTQYF
abundance: NA; v_gene: TRBV9; d_gene: TRBD2; j_gene: TRBJ2-1; CDR3nt: TGTGCCAGCAGCGGGACTAGCGGGAGCGGGTACAATGAGCAGTTCTTC; CDR3aa: CASSGTSGSGYNEQFF
abundance: NA; v_gene: TRBV28; d_gene: NA; j_gene: TRBJ1-3; CDR3nt: TGTGCCAGCAGTTTTTTTGGGCGCTCTGGAAACACCATATATTTT; CDR3aa: CASSFFGRSGNTIYF
abundance: NA; v_gene: TRBV27; d_gene: NA; j_gene: TRBJ2-2; CDR3nt: TGTGCCAGCAGTTTCTACCAGGGATCCGGGGAGCTGTTTTTT; CDR3aa: CASSFYQGSGELFF
abundance: NA; v_gene: TRBV7-4; d_gene: TRBD1; j_gene: TRBJ2-3; CDR3nt: TGTGCCAGCAGCTTACCCCAACACAGGGGGAACAGCACAGATACGCAGTATTTT; CDR3aa: CASSLPQHRGNSTDTQYF
abundance: few; v_gene: TRBV14; d_gene: NA; j_gene: TRBJ2-2; CDR3nt: TGTGCCAGCAGCCAAGCGGGCTCCTCGAACACCGGGGAGCTGTTTTTT; CDR3aa: CASSQAGSSNTGELFF
abundance: once; v_gene: TRBV10-2; d_gene: NA; j_gene: TRBJ2-7; CDR3nt: TGCGCCAGCAGTGATTCGGACCTCTCCTACGAGCAGTACTTC; CDR3aa: CASSDSDLSYEQYF
abundance: NA; v_gene: TRBV27; d_gene: NA; j_gene: TRBJ2-7; CDR3nt: TGTGCCAGCAGTAGACCGGGGAGAGACGAGCAGTACTTC; CDR3aa: CASSRPGRDEQYF